This T cell receptor (beta chain) stems from a study of blood T cell repertoires in COVID-19. Looking at the study overall: COVID-19 samples, acute and convalescent, were from the United States, Italy and Spain. In each case, the material was cDNA or gDNA derived from T cells, B-cell-depleted T cells, or PBMCs.

In the original analysis: Reference gene primer amplification in the assay estimated nucleated cell counts. Here immunoSEQ multiplex PCR was the method, and the copy in TCRdb shows in-frame clones only, minus some. That table supplies the V and J calls and clone size; D and trimming were determined from the DNA. The data hold some 160,000 clones, with around 80% observed a single time. This clone was recorded only once. The source of this sequence is a man aged 70-80 years with active or convalescent COVID-19. The sequenced material came from peripheral blood.

The CDR3: CSVETDRGRIEYF. The CDR3 nucleotides are TGCAGCGTAGAAACAGACAGGGGTCGTATCGAGTACTTC. V is TRBV29-1 and J is TRBJ2-7, with 8 bases lining up with TRBD1. The CDR3 is 13 amino acids. From germline, CDR1 is SQVTM and CDR2 ANQGSEA. With V trimmed by 6 bases and J by 11 bases, 15 bases remained unmatched.